The source of this TCR beta chain is a study of T cell changes during pregnancy in multiple sclerosis. The ends were cut back, 0 bases at V and 0 bases at J, with 5 bases in the middle. The CDR3 is 14 residues long. Germline V gives CDR1 LNHDA, CDR2 SQIVND (reference sequence). Assay: immunoSEQ multiplex PCR; the TCRdb copy retains only in-frame clones and omits some. The sample contains about 70,000 clones, 94% of which appear only once. This TCR was recovered from a female donor with multiple sclerosis, enrolled in a pregnancy study. V gene TRBV19 combines with J gene TRBJ1-1, with D unclear. Sample: peripheral blood, taken in the third trimester of pregnancy. Here the CDR3 reads CASSIDLMNTEAFF. The CDR3 DNA reads TGTGCCAGTAGTATAGATTTAATGAACACTGAAGCTTTCTTT.